These 5 T cell receptor beta chains originate from one sample sequenced in a study of cytomegalovirus exposure and HLA in healthy donors. Method: immunoSEQ multiplex PCR; TCRdb's copy keeps in-frame clones and lacks some. The data hold 250,000 to 400,000 clones, with 88% observed a single time. Sequenced material: PBMCs. These receptors all come from a man aged 25-45 years in good health and CMV-seronegative.

The chain combines TRBV18 with TRBJ1-1, with 7 bases aligning to TRBD1. Trimming cost V 1 base and J 0 bases; bases outside gene matches: 5. The germline gives CDR1 KGHSH, CDR2 LQKENI. This CDR3 has 16 residues. This CDR3 is CASSPQGAKVNTEAFF. CDR3 nucleotides: TGTGCCAGCTCACCACAGGGGGCAAAAGTGAACACTGAAGCTTTCTTT.

J is TRBJ2-7 and V is TRBV5-1; 10 bases agree with TRBD1. The V segment lost 4 bases and the J segment 2 bases; nucleotides outside the gene matches: 9. In germline, CDR1 is SGHRS, CDR2 YFSETQ. This CDR3 comprises 16 residues. The CDR3, as DNA: TGCGCCAGCAGCGGGGAACCGGGACAGGGGACCTACGAGCAGTACTTC. Translating gives CASSGEPGQGTYEQYF.

This chain links TRBV20-1 with TRBJ2-7; D not certain. Germline CDR1 and CDR2: DFQATT and SNEGSKA (reference sequence). V dropped 7 bases and J dropped 3 bases, with 7 bases sitting between them. This CDR3 is 10 amino acids long. This CDR3 reads CSVAGYEQYF. In DNA, the CDR3 is TGCAGTGTCGCAGGCTACGAGCAGTACTTC.

The chain links TRBV10-2 to TRBJ1-6; 9 nucleotides match TRBD1. CDR1 and CDR2 from the germline V gene are WSHSY and SAAADI. CDR3 length: 15 amino acids. Losses at the gene ends were 1 base for V and 10 bases for J; bases not matched to a gene: 5. This CDR3 is CASSELGQGRSPLHF. In DNA form, the CDR3 reads TGCGCCAGCAGTGAGTTGGGACAGGGTCGCTCACCCCTCCACTTT.

The chain uses TRBV9 and TRBJ1-2; 7 positions match TRBD1. Germline V gene data show CDR1 as SGDLS and CDR2 as YYNGEE. The CDR3 spans 15 residues. The junction had 6 bases not matched to a gene; V was cut back by 0 bases and J by 4 bases. The CDR3 is CASSVVSEGAYGYTF. The CDR3 nucleotides read TGTGCCAGCAGCGTAGTTTCGGAGGGGGCCTATGGCTACACCTTC.